A selection of T cell receptor beta chains follows, all from one sample in a study of CD8 T cells in ankylosing spondylitis. TCRdb reanalysed the 5' RACE reads using MiXCR and keeps one entry per CDR3 protein. Of 80,000 to 100,000 distinct CDR3 sequences listed, about 9% are singletons. Sequencing was done on a sample of blood, either unsorted or a sorted T cell fraction (not recorded which). The receptor set was obtained from a male donor with ankylosing spondylitis or in good health (not recorded which). The CDR3 runs from the conserved cysteine through the conserved F or W.

v_call cdr3_aa
TRBV29-1 CSVINKQGAGYNQPQHF
TRBV15 CATSLQANSNQPQHF
TRBV3-1 CASSRNGGGQLAQYF
TRBV20-1 CSARVQTGSSQTQYF
TRBV13 CASSPGLAGVSDTQYF
TRBV3-1 CASSRGGQLAKNIQYF
TRBV27 CASSLSAGGYNEQFF
TRBV4-1 CASSQGSYEQYF
TRBV7-2 CASSPRQDLEAFF
TRBV7-3 CASSQTGVYNEQFF
TRBV20-1 CSARDEGRGPNNEQFF
TRBV14 CASSKIPGLAGDNEQFF
TRBV14 CASSPTVDSGYTF
TRBV6-5 CASRFRETQYF
TRBV10-3 CAISQRGERTDTQYF
TRBV2 CASSAEAGGNEQFF
TRBV28 CASSFYEETQYF
TRBV7-8 CASSLVVQRGNTDTQYF
TRBV5-1 CASSSRLGGFNEQFF
TRBV7-8 CASSSLRLGLTPGANVLTF
TRBV27 CASSLTRGGTGGAKTQYF
TRBV5-1 CASSLYPSSGELFF
TRBV2 CASSEAGNRGLNQPQHF
TRBV6-1 CASKIIAGAYEQYF
TRBV28 CASFTRQGRGETQYF
TRBV5-4 CASRAAGGLSDEQFF
TRBV4-1 CASSQGSFTDTQYF
TRBV7-2 CASSSRDMPNEKLFF
TRBV28 CASSSEGQGKKNIQYF
TRBV2 CASNRAGETQYF
TRBV11-2 CASSLSPTGTSEQYF
TRBV20-1 CSATSGTGGWEQYF
TRBV9 CASSVVSGGNGGTQYF
TRBV5-1 CASSLQGSDYGYTF
TRBV19 CASSMPGANEQFF
TRBV28 CASSPMGQGRQPQHF
TRBV24-1 CATSDHPGPGKETQYF
TRBV4-2 CASSQEGLAGAATQYF
TRBV6-1 CASSRPPGQLNTEAFF
TRBV5-1 CASRDRGTIGEQFF
TRBV13 CASRDGSYNEQFF
TRBV28 CASSSLYQETQYF
TRBV7-6 CASSDPGLASSSGELFF
TRBV20-1 CSAPHSVGRTDTQYF
TRBV23-1 CASSHLKDRGQETQYF
TRBV6-1 CASISENLYSNQPQHF
TRBV14 CASSQVRDGWGQETQYF
TRBV12-3/TRBV12-4 CASSSHLPSTDTQYF
TRBV5-1 CASSLTSSGANVLTF
TRBV7-9 CASSLWTGPTSTDTQYF
TRBV10-3 CAISESDGTDTQYF
TRBV18 CASSPSGGSTDTQYF
TRBV30 CAWSPSGPYGYTF
TRBV12-3/TRBV12-4 CASSLQGGDTQYF